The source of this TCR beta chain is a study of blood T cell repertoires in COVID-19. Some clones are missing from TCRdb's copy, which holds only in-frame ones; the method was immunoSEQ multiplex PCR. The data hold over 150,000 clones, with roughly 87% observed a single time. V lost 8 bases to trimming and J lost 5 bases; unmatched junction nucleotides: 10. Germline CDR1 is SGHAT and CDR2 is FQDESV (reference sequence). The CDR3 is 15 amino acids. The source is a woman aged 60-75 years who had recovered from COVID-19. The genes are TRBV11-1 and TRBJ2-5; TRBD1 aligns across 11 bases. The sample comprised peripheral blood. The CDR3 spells CASGGQGARVETQYF. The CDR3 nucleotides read TGTGCCAGCGGCGGACAGGGGGCGAGAGTCGAGACCCAGTACTTC.